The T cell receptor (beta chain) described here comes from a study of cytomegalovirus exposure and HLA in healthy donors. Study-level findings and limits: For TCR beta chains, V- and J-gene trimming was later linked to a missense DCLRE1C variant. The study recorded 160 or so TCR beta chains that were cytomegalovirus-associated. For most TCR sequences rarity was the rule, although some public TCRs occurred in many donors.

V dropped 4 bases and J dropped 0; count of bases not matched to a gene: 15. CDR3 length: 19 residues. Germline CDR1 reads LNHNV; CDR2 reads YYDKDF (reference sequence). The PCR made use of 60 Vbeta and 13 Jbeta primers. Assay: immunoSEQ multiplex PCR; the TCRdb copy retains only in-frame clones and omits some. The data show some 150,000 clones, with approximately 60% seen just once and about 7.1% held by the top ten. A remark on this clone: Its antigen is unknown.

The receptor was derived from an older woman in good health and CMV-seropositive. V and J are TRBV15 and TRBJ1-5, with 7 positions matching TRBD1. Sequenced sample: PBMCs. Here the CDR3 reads CATSTNRDRQTLSNQPQHF. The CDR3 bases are TGTGCCACCAGCACTAACCGGGACAGACAAACCCTTAGCAATCAGCCCCAGCATTTT. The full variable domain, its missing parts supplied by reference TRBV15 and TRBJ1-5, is DAMVIQNPRYQVTQFGKPVTLSCSQTLNHNVMYWYQQKSSQAPKLLFHYYDKDFNNEADTPDNFQSRRPNTSFCFLDIRSPGLGDTAMYLCATSTNRDRQTLSNQPQHFGDGTRLSIL.